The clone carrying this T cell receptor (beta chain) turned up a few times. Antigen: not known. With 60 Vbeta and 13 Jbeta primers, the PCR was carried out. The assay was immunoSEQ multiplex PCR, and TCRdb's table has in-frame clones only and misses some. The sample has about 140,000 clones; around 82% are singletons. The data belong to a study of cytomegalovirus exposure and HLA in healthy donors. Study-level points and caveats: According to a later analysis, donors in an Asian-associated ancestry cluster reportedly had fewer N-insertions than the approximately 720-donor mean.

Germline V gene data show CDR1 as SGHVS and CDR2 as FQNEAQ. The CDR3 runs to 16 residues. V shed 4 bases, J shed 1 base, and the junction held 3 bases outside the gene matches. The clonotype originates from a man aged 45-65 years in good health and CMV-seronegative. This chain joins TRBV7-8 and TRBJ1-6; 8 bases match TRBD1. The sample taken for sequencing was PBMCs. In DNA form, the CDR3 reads TGTGCCAGCAGCTCCGGACAGGGATCCTATAATTCACCCCTCCACTTT. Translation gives CASSSGQGSYNSPLHF.